The 19 T cell receptor beta chains reported below all come from one sample, sequenced in a study of T-cell reconstitution after alpha-beta-depleted transplantation in children. Preparation of the TCRbeta library involved a method that used unique molecular identifiers. TCRdb passed the PCR reads through MiXCR, listing each CDR3 protein once. The data contain approximately 93,000 distinct CDR3 sequences, roughly 8.4% of them singletons. The sequencing used PBMCs from the stem cell graft donor, collected from the stem cell graft. All receptors come from a human donor who donated a stem cell graft to a child with congenital amegakaryocytic thrombocytopenia.

This rearrangement joins TRBV6-1 to TRBJ2-3, with 10 bases that match TRBD2. This CDR3 has 15 amino acids. The junction had 1 base not matched to a gene; V was cut back by 0 bases and J by 4 bases. The germline CDR1 and CDR2 sequences are MNHNS and SASEGT. CDR3 loop: CASSEALAGADTQYF. The CDR3 nucleotides read TGTGCCAGCAGTGAAGCGCTAGCGGGAGCAGATACGCAGTATTTT.

The table lists this clonotype with many counts. The V and J genes are TRBV24-1 and TRBJ2-2, with 9 bases that match TRBD2. The CDR3 covers 17 residues. Germline V lookup: CDR1 KGHDR, CDR2 SFDVKD. The junction had 1 base not matched to a gene; V was cut back by 0 bases and J by 0 bases. CDR3 sequence reads: CATSDLSGRSNTGELFF. Here the CDR3 DNA reads TGTGCCACCAGTGATTTGAGCGGGAGGTCGAACACCGGGGAGCTGTTTTTT.

In the case of this clonotype: At one boundary the junction diverges from the germline segment, which might be a read error. The chain combines TRBV6-1 with TRBJ1-3, with TRBD1 as a possible D gene (5 bases). Germline V CDR1 and CDR2: MNHNS, SASEGT. CDR3 size: 13 residues. The CDR3 DNA reads TGTACCAGCAGGGCTTCCTCTGGAAACACCATATATTTT. Translating it yields CTSRASSGNTIYF.

This clonotype was recorded at least ten times. The J gene is TRBJ2-2, the V gene TRBV7-9, with D perhaps matching TRBD2 (6 bases). The CDR3 extends over 16 amino acids. The V end was cut by 1 base, the J end by 0 bases, with 9 bases between. In germline, CDR1 is SEHNR, CDR2 FQNEAQ (reference sequence). This CDR3 reads CASSLERAPNTGELFF. The CDR3 nucleotides are TGTGCCAGCAGCTTAGAGCGGGCCCCGAACACCGGGGAGCTGTTTTTT. The whole variable domain, filled in from reference TRBV7-9 and TRBJ2-2, reads DTGVSQNPRHKITKRGQNVTFRCDPISEHNRLYWYRQTLGQGPEFLTYFQNEAQLEKSRLLSDRFSAERPKGSFSTLEIQRTEQGDSAMYLCASSLERAPNTGELFFGEGSRLTVL.

This chain joins TRBV15 and TRBJ2-2; D is possibly TRBD1 (6 bases). V lost 5 bases and J 1 base, leaving 20 bases between the germline ends. The CDR3 is 18 residues long. CDR1 is LNHNV and CDR2 is YYDKDF in the germline V gene (reference sequence). CDR3 loop: CATSSNQLQGGNTGELFF. CDR3 DNA: TGTGCCACCAGCTCCAATCAGTTACAGGGTGGGAACACCGGGGAGCTGTTTTTT.

This clonotype was counted many times. The J gene is TRBJ2-1, the V gene TRBV12-3 or TRBV12-4; D is undetermined. This CDR3 has 13 amino acids. Trimming took off 7 bases at V and 8 bases at J, with 15 bases between the two ends. The CDR3 DNA follows: TGTGCCAGCACCCGTTTTGGGGTGGATGAGCAGTTCTTC. This codes for CASTRFGVDEQFF.

This clonotype was seen many times. The rearrangement joins TRBV11-2 to TRBJ1-6; unclear D gene. Trimming left V 2 bases short and J 0 bases short, with 11 bases between. This CDR3 comprises 17 residues. CDR1 is SGHAT, CDR2 FQNNGV, per germline. CDR3 loop: CASSLLAGGSYNSPLHF. The DNA of the CDR3 is TGTGCCAGCAGCTTACTGGCGGGAGGCTCCTATAATTCACCCCTCCACTTT.

This clonotype was counted many times. The chain carries TRBV2 and TRBJ1-2; maybe TRBD1 (6 bases). From germline, CDR1 is SNHLY and CDR2 FYNNEI. V lost 2 bases, J lost 2 bases, and 9 bases lay in between. This CDR3 region has 14 residues. The CDR3 spells CASSERQGNYGYTF. As DNA, the CDR3 is TGTGCCAGCAGTGAACGGCAGGGGAACTATGGCTACACCTTC.

This clonotype was detected many times. The V gene is TRBV5-1, the J gene TRBJ2-1; D possibly corresponds to TRBD2 (5 bases). This CDR3 is built from 15 residues. V was cut by 0 bases and J by 7 bases, with 14 bases left in between. CDR1 is SGHRS, CDR2 YFSETQ, per germline. The CDR3 is CASSLVAGTMNEQFF. The CDR3 nucleotides are TGCGCCAGCAGCTTGGTTGCGGGTACAATGAATGAGCAGTTCTTC.

There are many counts of this clonotype. The V call is TRBV20-1, the J call TRBJ1-5; D is uncertain. Per the germline V gene, CDR1 is DFQATT and CDR2 is SNEGSKA (reference sequence). The CDR3 length is 15 residues. Trimming removed 3 bases at V and 2 bases at J, with 14 bases between. CDR3 residues: CSASVSEGGNQPQHF. The CDR3 DNA follows: TGCAGTGCTAGTGTTTCCGAGGGCGGCAATCAGCCCCAGCATTTT.

This clonotype showed up many times. The chain is built from TRBV3-1 and TRBJ1-5, with 7 bases lining up with TRBD1. Germline V gene sequence: CDR1 LGHDT, CDR2 YNNKEL (reference sequence). V lost 0 bases and J lost 2; bases outside the gene matches: 1. This CDR3 has 15 amino acids. CDR3 in amino acids: CASSQDGTGNQPQHF. In nucleotides, the CDR3 is TGTGCCAGCAGCCAAGACGGGACAGGCAATCAGCCCCAGCATTTT.

The chain combines TRBV2 with TRBJ2-2, with TRBD2 identical over 7 bases. This CDR3 has 16 residues. The germline V gene encodes CDR1 SNHLY and CDR2 FYNNEI. Trimming cost V 2 bases and J 2 bases; bases outside gene matches: 5. DNA of the CDR3: TGTGCCAGCAGTGAACTGCGGGGGACTAACACCGGGGAGCTGTTTTTT. This sequence encodes CASSELRGTNTGELFF.

This clonotype was counted at least ten times. The V and J genes are TRBV19 and TRBJ2-5; 11 positions match TRBD1. Germline V gives CDR1 LNHDA, CDR2 SQIVND (reference sequence). The CDR3 is 13 residues long. J lost 3 bases, V lost 8 bases, and 2 bases had no gene match. The chain's CDR3 is CASRTGGEETQYF. CDR3 coding DNA: TGTGCCAGTCGGACAGGGGGCGAAGAGACCCAGTACTTC.

There are many counts of this clonotype. The chain is built from TRBV10-3 and TRBJ1-6; TRBD1 matches at 7 bases. The V gene's germline CDR1 is ENHRY and CDR2 SYGVKD. The CDR3 is made up of 13 amino acids. The J segment lost 9 bases and the V segment lost 6 bases, leaving 5 bases of the junction unmatched. CDR3 DNA sequence: TGTGCCATCAGCATTGGGGACAGTTCACCCCTCCACTTT. This codes for CAISIGDSSPLHF.

This sequence joins TRBV20-1 and TRBJ2-3; D possibly uses TRBD1 or TRBD2 (5 bases each). From germline, CDR1 is DFQATT and CDR2 SNEGSKA (reference sequence). The CDR3 extends over 12 amino acids. V was shortened by 5 bases and J by 4 bases, with 10 bases between the two germline ends. CDR3 DNA: TGCAGTGCTCCGGGACCCCCAGATACGCAGTATTTT. Amino acid sequence: CSAPGPPDTQYF.

This clonotype came up many times. The chain is built from TRBV7-9 and TRBJ2-7; 10 nucleotides agree with TRBD1. The germline V gene has CDR1 SEHNR and CDR2 FQNEAQ (reference sequence). With V trimmed by 4 bases and J by 4 bases, 4 bases remained unmatched. This CDR3 region has 14 residues. The DNA for the CDR3 is TGTGCCAGCAGCTCCGGGACAGGGGAATACGAGCAGTACTTC. Translation: CASSSGTGEYEQYF.

This clonotype was counted at least ten times. The J gene is TRBJ1-1, the V gene TRBV6-5; 7 nucleotides match TRBD1. From germline, CDR1 is MNHEY and CDR2 SVGAGI. Trimming at V came to 3 bases and at J to 11 bases, leaving 9 bases not matched to a gene. This CDR3 comprises 13 residues. The CDR3 DNA follows: TGTGCCAGCAGTTATCCCGGAACAGGGGAGGCTTTCTTT. This sequence encodes CASSYPGTGEAFF.

There are many counts of this clonotype. J is TRBJ1-1 and V is TRBV20-1; D might be TRBD1 (6 bases). Trimming removed 0 bases from V and 9 bases from J, with 14 bases in between. In germline, CDR1 is DFQATT, CDR2 SNEGSKA (reference sequence). This CDR3 contains 13 residues. The CDR3 region is CSARDSNRVKAFF. Here the CDR3 DNA reads TGCAGTGCTAGAGACTCAAACAGGGTTAAAGCTTTCTTT.

There are many counts of this clonotype. The V and J genes are TRBV27 and TRBJ2-5, with D unresolved. Trimming shortened V by 6 bases and J by 2 bases, and 10 bases separated the two germline ends. Germline CDR1 MNHEY, CDR2 SMNVEV (reference sequence). The CDR3 spans 13 residues. The CDR3 reads CASRLHEQETQYF. CDR3 nucleotides: TGTGCCAGCAGACTCCACGAGCAAGAGACCCAGTACTTC.